Ten or more counts support the clone carrying this T cell receptor (beta chain). Its antigen is not identified. The data originate from a study of T cells after yellow fever vaccination. Overall study findings and caveats: Detected again after the booster were most primary-vaccination clones, at 95% to 98% CD4 and 70% to 90% CD8.

MiXCR, applied by TCRdb to the 5' RACE reads, yields one record per CDR3 protein. The sample carries roughly 120,000 distinct CDR3 sequences, 6.5% to 8% recorded once. In germline, CDR1 is MGHRA, CDR2 YSYEKL. The V and J ends lost 3 bases and 4 bases respectively, with 21 bases between them. CDR3 length equals 17 residues. The chain recombines TRBV4-1 with TRBJ1-1; TRBD1 is a possible D gene (6 bases). This clonotype originated in a man between 18 and 29 years old who received the YFV17D yellow fever vaccine. The material was CD4+ T cells sorted from PBMCs, obtained 10 to 11 days after the first yellow fever vaccination. CDR3 in DNA: TGCGCCAGCAGCCACTACCTGCCCAGGGGTAGGGGCACTGAAGCTTTCTTT. Encoded protein: CASSHYLPRGRGTEAFF.